The rows below give T cell receptor beta chains drawn from one sample of a study of identical twins. TCRdb re-called the 5' RACE reads with MiXCR, one entry per CDR3 protein. The data show about 470,000 distinct CDR3 sequences, approximately 25% seen once. These data were also filed under a second study, of T cells expressing NK-cell markers.

The sequencing sample was made of CD4+ T cells sorted from blood. These receptors were taken from a woman aged 18 to 35 in good health. Both conserved end residues are part of each CDR3. D genes are given only for firm matches. Rows may omit the clone size; those that give it use once, few, many or a size class.

j_gene,d_gene,abundance,v_gene,CDR3aa,CDR3nt
TRBJ2-7,TRBD2,-,TRBV12-3/TRBV12-4,CASSYGRSGEQYF,TGTGCCAGCAGTTACGGGAGGTCCGGCGAGCAGTACTTC
TRBJ2-7,TRBD1,-,TRBV3-1,CASSQQGVLYEQYF,TGTGCCAGCAGCCAACAGGGGGTCCTTTACGAGCAGTACTTC
TRBJ1-2,TRBD1,few,TRBV7-9,CASSLADRQRVYGYTF,TGTGCCAGCAGCTTAGCGGACAGGCAGAGAGTCTATGGCTACACCTTC
TRBJ2-3,TRBD2,-,TRBV9,CASSALAGSTDTQYF,TGTGCCAGCAGCGCCCTAGCGGGGAGCACAGATACGCAGTATTTT
TRBJ2-7,-,-,TRBV12-3/TRBV12-4,CASTLQGGWTYEQYF,TGTGCCAGCACCCTCCAAGGTGGCTGGACCTACGAGCAGTACTTC
TRBJ2-3,TRBD2,few,TRBV15,CATSRDQRGGSDTQYF,TGTGCCACCAGCAGAGATCAACGGGGGGGTTCAGATACGCAGTATTTT
TRBJ2-5,-,few,TRBV10-3,CAIRGTKETQYF,TGTGCCATCAGAGGGACAAAAGAGACCCAGTACTTC
TRBJ2-5,-,many,TRBV12-3/TRBV12-4,CASSLRGETQYF,TGTGCCAGCAGCTTACGAGGAGAGACCCAGTACTTC
TRBJ2-3,-,few,TRBV20-1,CSAPGGLGRTYRTDTQYF,TGCAGTGCACCGGGGGGCCTAGGAAGAACCTATCGCACAGATACGCAGTATTTT
TRBJ2-2,TRBD1,few,TRBV28,CASTLSTGGLRTGELFF,TGTGCCAGCACCCTAAGCACAGGGGGCCTTCGGACCGGGGAGCTGTTTTTT
TRBJ2-6,-,few,TRBV20-1,CSAIDVSGANVLTF,TGCAGTGCTATCGACGTCTCTGGGGCCAACGTCCTGACTTTC
TRBJ2-1,-,few,TRBV5-1,CASRPVVGYNEQFF,TGCGCCAGCAGACCCGTCGTGGGTTACAATGAGCAGTTCTTC
TRBJ2-2,TRBD2,many,TRBV7-7,CASSPILAGGTGELFF,TGTGCCAGCAGCCCGATACTAGCGGGAGGCACCGGGGAGCTGTTTTTT
TRBJ2-6,-,-,TRBV12-3/TRBV12-4,CASKGWTAPGANVLTF,TGTGCCAGCAAGGGGTGGACAGCGCCTGGGGCCAACGTCCTGACTTTC
TRBJ2-1,-,few,TRBV6-5,CASSASRWTNEQFF,TGTGCCAGCAGCGCCTCGAGATGGACCAATGAGCAGTTCTTC
TRBJ2-1,TRBD2,-,TRBV6-5,CASSYSGVGLAREQFF,TGTGCCAGCAGTTACTCAGGCGTCGGACTAGCCCGTGAGCAGTTCTTC
TRBJ2-3,-,few,TRBV5-1,CASGDRVTDTQYF,TGCGCCAGTGGGGACCGGGTCACAGATACGCAGTATTTT
TRBJ1-5,-,-,TRBV11-3,CASSLFTLQHF,TGTGCCAGCAGCCTGTTCACACTCCAGCATTTT
TRBJ2-2,TRBD1,-,TRBV10-3,CASEPGQGDGGELFF,TGTGCCAGCGAACCGGGACAGGGGGACGGAGGGGAGCTGTTTTTT
TRBJ1-1,-,many,TRBV9,CASSVDGGSTEAFF,TGTGCCAGCAGCGTAGATGGCGGATCCACTGAAGCTTTCTTT
TRBJ2-1,TRBD2,many,TRBV11-1,CASSSPGTSGMLSYNEQFF,TGTGCCAGCAGCTCTCCCGGGACTAGCGGGATGCTCTCCTACAATGAGCAGTTCTTC
TRBJ2-3,TRBD2,-,TRBV20-1,CSANGRSTDTQYF,TGCAGTGCTAACGGGAGGAGCACAGATACGCAGTATTTT
TRBJ1-2,-,few,TRBV4-2,CASSQAPADYGYTF,TGTGCCAGCAGCCAAGCCCCCGCCGATTATGGCTACACCTTC
TRBJ1-2,TRBD1,few,TRBV6-2/TRBV6-3,CASRQGPNYGYTF,TGTGCCAGCAGACAGGGGCCAAACTATGGCTACACCTTC
TRBJ2-2,TRBD2,few,TRBV28,CASSTWTSGLTGELFF,TGTGCCAGCAGTACTTGGACTAGCGGACTCACCGGGGAGCTGTTTTTT
TRBJ2-5,TRBD2,few,TRBV20-1,CSATAGGRQETQYF,TGCAGTGCCACAGCGGGGGGAAGGCAAGAGACCCAGTACTTC
TRBJ2-1,-,few,TRBV12-3/TRBV12-4,CASSLETHSNEQFF,TGTGCCAGCAGTTTAGAGACGCATAGCAATGAGCAGTTCTTC
TRBJ1-1,-,-,TRBV27,CASRSRGNTEAFF,TGTGCCAGCAGAAGTCGGGGGAACACTGAAGCTTTCTTT
TRBJ2-3,-,-,TRBV9,CASPQVQDTQYF,TGTGCCAGCCCACAGGTCCAGGATACGCAGTATTTT
TRBJ2-2,TRBD2,-,TRBV29-1,CSVRTSGFSGELFF,TGCAGCGTACGGACTAGCGGGTTCTCCGGGGAGCTGTTTTTT
TRBJ2-7,TRBD2,few,TRBV12-3/TRBV12-4,CASSNRGTSGGISSYEQYF,TGTGCCAGCAGTAACCGGGGGACTAGCGGGGGGATAAGCTCCTACGAGCAGTACTTC
TRBJ2-3,TRBD1,few,TRBV2,CASRAWDRVSDTQYF,TGTGCCAGCAGAGCTTGGGACAGGGTCTCAGATACGCAGTATTTT
TRBJ2-1,-,-,TRBV20-1,CSASRGPRYNEQFF,TGCAGTGCTAGTCGGGGACCCCGGTACAATGAGCAGTTCTTC
TRBJ1-1,-,-,TRBV6-1,CASADQGLNTEAFF,TGTGCCAGCGCCGACCAGGGATTGAACACTGAAGCTTTCTTT
TRBJ2-7,-,few,TRBV6-5,CASSYSSASEQYF,TGTGCCAGCAGTTACTCTTCTGCTTCCGAGCAGTACTTC
TRBJ2-5,TRBD2,-,TRBV7-9,CASSSHPGLAQETQYF,TGTGCCAGCAGCTCACACCCCGGACTAGCCCAAGAGACCCAGTACTTC
TRBJ1-1,-,few,TRBV3-1,CASSQDLRGEAFF,TGTGCCAGCAGCCAAGATTTGAGGGGCGAAGCTTTCTTT
TRBJ1-6,-,-,TRBV5-1,CASSGRAGLGNSPLHF,TGCGCCAGCAGCGGCCGGGCAGGCCTTGGGAATTCACCCCTCCACTTT
TRBJ2-1,TRBD2,few,TRBV7-2,CASSPQAGGGNEQFF,TGTGCCAGCAGCCCCCAAGCGGGGGGGGGCAATGAGCAGTTCTTC
TRBJ1-6,-,-,TRBV11-2,CASSWGRNNSPLHF,TGTGCCAGCAGCTGGGGTAGAAATAATTCACCCCTCCACTTT